This TCR beta chain derives from a study of T-cell reconstitution after alpha-beta-depleted transplantation in children. Findings and caveats of the study: From newly produced T cells came most of the T-cell counts and diversity one year after transplant. Where alpha-beta T cells came from about two months after transplant was reportedly several hundred expanded graft clones.

This clonotype was counted ten times or more. Its specificity is not known. The TCRbeta library incorporated unique molecular identifiers. MiXCR, applied by TCRdb to the PCR reads, yields one record per CDR3 protein. The sample records 400,000 to 550,000 distinct CDR3 sequences, roughly a tenth being singletons. The sequencing used PBMCs, collected before TCRalphabeta/CD19-depleted stem cell transplant. This clonotype originated in a child aged 2-15 years with inherited bone marrow failure, due to receive a stem cell transplant.

The CDR3 region has the DNA TGTGCCAGCAGTTCAATCGGGACTAGCGGGGCCTACGAGCAGTACTTC. The encoded protein is CASSSIGTSGAYEQYF. The genes are TRBV27 and TRBJ2-7; TRBD2 matches at 13 bases. The CDR3 consists of 16 residues. CDR1 and CDR2 (germline): MNHEY, SMNVEV (reference sequence). V dropped 4 bases and J dropped 2; count of bases not matched to a gene: 5.